The clone carrying this T cell receptor (beta chain) was recorded once. Its matching antigen is unknown. Researchers made TCR beta libraries by using iRepertoire HTBI primers and running Arm-PCR on CDR3 regions. TCRdb independently ran MiXCR on the multiplex PCR reads; one entry per CDR3 protein. Of 650,000 to 700,000 distinct CDR3 sequences in the sample, approximately 31% were seen once. V was cut by 4 bases and J by 4 bases, with 19 bases left in between. The CDR3 has 17 amino acids. Germline V gene sequence: CDR1 WNHNN, CDR2 SYGVQD (reference sequence). This entry is derived from a study of regulatory T cells in long-lasting Graves disease. Across the whole study: The term persistent Graves' disease signified upward of 5 years on antithyroid drugs with positive TSH receptor antibodies.

Study observations and caveats: No thyroid tissue was studied; the work used peripheral blood only. Persistent Graves' cases showed lower TCR diversity than newly diagnosed cases.

Time point defined: persistent/refractory GD, antithyroid drugs over 5 years with positive TRAb. PBMCs provided the RNA from which the TCR library was made. Each of the patients was recruited from an endocrinology department situated in Xi'an, China. The chain carries TRBV10-1 and TRBJ2-2; D might be TRBD1 (6 bases). This sequence originates from a female donor with Graves disease. Sample: peripheral blood mononuclear cells (PBMCs), taken when the disease was refractory, from a patient treated with antithyroid drugs. DNA for the CDR3: TGCGCCAGCAGTGCAATCCCAGGGGCGCTGGGCACCGGGGAGCTGTTTTTT. This gives the protein CASSAIPGALGTGELFF.